This T cell receptor (beta chain) was recovered during a study of CD8 T cells in ankylosing spondylitis. This clonotype was observed many times. The antigen is not known. Whole-study results and caveats: Made up of fewer than ten highly homologous variants, a TCR beta motif appeared characteristic of ankylosing spondylitis blood. Several of the motif variants were reported before in synovial fluid and blood from reactive arthritis. Disease-linked clones were found to be CD8+ and relatively rare in peripheral blood.

MiXCR, applied by TCRdb to the 5' RACE reads, yields one record per CDR3 protein. The repertoire holds 300,000 to 350,000 distinct CDR3 sequences, with less than 25% as singletons. The CDR3 covers 16 residues. Trimming at V came to 5 bases and at J to 6 bases, leaving 7 bases not matched to a gene. Germline CDR1 SEHNR, CDR2 FQNEAQ (reference sequence). V and J are TRBV7-9 and TRBJ2-1; 13 bases line up with TRBD2. The sequenced sample consisted of blood, either unsorted or a sorted T cell fraction (not recorded which). This receptor was obtained from a female donor with ankylosing spondylitis or in good health (not recorded which). DNA of the CDR3: TGTGCCAGCAGCCCCGGGACTAGCGGGAACTCCAATGAGCAGTTCTTC. Its translation: CASSPGTSGNSNEQFF.